This T cell receptor beta chain was sequenced in a study of blood T cells in healthy people across ages. Study context: When template switching was applied, about one barcoded beta molecule was captured per two T cells.

The second PCR ran about 6 to 11 cycles with a sample-barcoded 5' primer and J-beta primers. TCRdb analysed the 5' RACE reads with MiXCR anew, one entry per CDR3 protein. The data hold roughly 1,300,000 distinct CDR3 sequences, with 59% observed a single time. Germline V gene data show CDR1 as DFQATT and CDR2 as SNEGSKA (reference sequence). The CDR3 totals 13 residues. Trimming shortened V by 5 bases and J by 7 bases, and 15 bases separated the two germline ends. The genes are TRBV20-1 and TRBJ2-1; D gene ambiguous. The sequencing input was blood. This receptor was identified in a man between 18 and 35 years old in good health. The CDR3 here is CSARTIATNEQFF. CDR3 nucleotides: TGCAGTGCTCGGACGATAGCTACAAATGAGCAGTTCTTC.